These T cell receptor beta chains were read from a single sample in a study of CD8 T cells in Susac syndrome. Each CDR3 protein is one row after TCRdb ran MiXCR on the immunoSEQ multiplex PCR reads. The sample lists 100,000 to 150,000 distinct CDR3 sequences, approximately 96% seen once, with 0.065% to 0.1% in the top ten. The sample taken for sequencing was CD4+ T cells from PBMCs. The origin of the receptors is a human donor in good health. The CDR3 runs from the conserved cysteine through the conserved F or W. The D gene is left open where the match is weak.

D gene: .; V gene: TRBV28; J gene: TRBJ1-1; CDR3 protein: CASRSQLKEAFF
D gene: TRBD1; V gene: TRBV7-8; J gene: TRBJ2-1; CDR3 protein: CASTFPRTGSYNEQFF
D gene: .; V gene: TRBV30; J gene: TRBJ1-2; CDR3 protein: CAWQIQTDYGYTF
D gene: TRBD1; V gene: TRBV6-5; J gene: TRBJ1-1; CDR3 protein: CASSVQGDTEAFF
D gene: .; V gene: TRBV20-1; J gene: TRBJ1-4; CDR3 protein: CSAARVLAEKLFF
D gene: .; V gene: TRBV4-1; J gene: TRBJ2-3; CDR3 protein: CASARQGTDTQYF
D gene: .; V gene: TRBV4-3; J gene: TRBJ1-2; CDR3 protein: CASSQDLTRIIYGYTF
D gene: .; V gene: TRBV20-1; J gene: TRBJ1-3; CDR3 protein: CSARYREGGGNTIYF
D gene: .; V gene: TRBV6-2/TRBV6-3; J gene: TRBJ2-7; CDR3 protein: CASSYLSGGEQYF
D gene: .; V gene: TRBV20-1; J gene: TRBJ2-7; CDR3 protein: CSARQLGRDEQYF
D gene: TRBD2; V gene: TRBV6-6; J gene: TRBJ2-1; CDR3 protein: CASSWAGGLDEQFF
D gene: .; V gene: TRBV5-1; J gene: TRBJ2-3; CDR3 protein: CASTSRDTQYF
D gene: TRBD2; V gene: TRBV6-5; J gene: TRBJ2-1; CDR3 protein: CASSKRDPYNEQFF
D gene: TRBD2; V gene: TRBV20-1; J gene: TRBJ2-2; CDR3 protein: CSARDPGGASTGELFF
D gene: TRBD1; V gene: TRBV30; J gene: TRBJ1-2; CDR3 protein: CAWSVRDRVTGGYTF
D gene: TRBD2; V gene: TRBV5-6; J gene: TRBJ2-3; CDR3 protein: CASSYTGGTDTQYF
D gene: .; V gene: TRBV7-9; J gene: TRBJ1-1; CDR3 protein: CASSLARTGAFF
D gene: TRBD2; V gene: TRBV6-5; J gene: TRBJ2-7; CDR3 protein: CASSYSPPGLAGSEQYF
D gene: .; V gene: TRBV7-9; J gene: TRBJ2-2; CDR3 protein: CASSFGTHTGELFF
D gene: .; V gene: TRBV20-1; J gene: TRBJ2-3; CDR3 protein: CSASPPDTQYF
D gene: .; V gene: TRBV7-9; J gene: TRBJ2-2; CDR3 protein: CASVRGYGSGELFF
D gene: .; V gene: TRBV2; J gene: TRBJ2-1; CDR3 protein: CASSGGEDEQFF
D gene: .; V gene: TRBV30; J gene: TRBJ2-7; CDR3 protein: CACLRDKGEQYF
D gene: TRBD2; V gene: TRBV3-1; J gene: TRBJ2-2; CDR3 protein: CASSTRREGYVGELFF
D gene: TRBD1; V gene: TRBV19; J gene: TRBJ2-1; CDR3 protein: CASSKRRGQGSLNEQFF
D gene: .; V gene: TRBV7-8; J gene: TRBJ2-7; CDR3 protein: CASSLSAGEYYEQYF
D gene: .; V gene: TRBV29-1; J gene: TRBJ1-4; CDR3 protein: CSVERGVGANEKLFF
D gene: TRBD2; V gene: TRBV19; J gene: TRBJ2-1; CDR3 protein: CASRWGTSGSEFF
D gene: .; V gene: TRBV7-2; J gene: TRBJ2-3; CDR3 protein: CASSFAGMTDTQYF
D gene: TRBD1; V gene: TRBV2; J gene: TRBJ2-7; CDR3 protein: CASSDRTGGNEQYF
D gene: TRBD2; V gene: TRBV7-2; J gene: TRBJ2-3; CDR3 protein: CASSLRTSGLITDTQYF
D gene: TRBD2; V gene: TRBV7-7; J gene: TRBJ2-5; CDR3 protein: CASSPRLAGGETQYF
D gene: .; V gene: TRBV3-1; J gene: TRBJ2-4; CDR3 protein: CASSQDPGLNRGQYF
D gene: TRBD1; V gene: TRBV3-1; J gene: TRBJ1-2; CDR3 protein: CASSPTVGQGSYGYTF
D gene: .; V gene: TRBV25-1; J gene: TRBJ1-4; CDR3 protein: CASSEWPAPEKLFF
D gene: .; V gene: TRBV4-3; J gene: TRBJ2-5; CDR3 protein: CASSEWTHQETQYF
D gene: TRBD2; V gene: TRBV27; J gene: TRBJ2-7; CDR3 protein: CASRSTSASSYEQYF
D gene: TRBD2; V gene: TRBV15; J gene: TRBJ2-7; CDR3 protein: CATSRDRGLAYEQYF
D gene: TRBD2; V gene: TRBV30; J gene: TRBJ2-3; CDR3 protein: CAWSEAGGVSGTDTQYF
D gene: TRBD2; V gene: TRBV6-1; J gene: TRBJ2-2; CDR3 protein: CASSGGGWNTGELFF
D gene: .; V gene: TRBV2; J gene: TRBJ1-1; CDR3 protein: CASSFVSDTEAFF
D gene: .; V gene: TRBV7-9; J gene: TRBJ2-1; CDR3 protein: CASRGGEIGSYNEQFF
D gene: .; V gene: TRBV5-1; J gene: TRBJ1-5; CDR3 protein: CASSLEPEYNQPQHF
D gene: .; V gene: TRBV7-2; J gene: TRBJ1-5; CDR3 protein: CASSFLNQPQHF
D gene: .; V gene: TRBV6-6; J gene: TRBJ1-2; CDR3 protein: CASEILREGNGGYTF
D gene: .; V gene: TRBV29-1; J gene: TRBJ1-1; CDR3 protein: CSARVGGEAFF
D gene: .; V gene: TRBV20-1; J gene: TRBJ1-1; CDR3 protein: CSARASTNEAFF
D gene: .; V gene: TRBV2; J gene: TRBJ2-1; CDR3 protein: CASSVQQTTEQFF
D gene: .; V gene: TRBV10-3; J gene: TRBJ2-7; CDR3 protein: CAISGTVSYEQYF
D gene: .; V gene: TRBV5-4; J gene: TRBJ2-4; CDR3 protein: CASSDRNIQYF
D gene: TRBD2; V gene: TRBV25-1; J gene: TRBJ2-7; CDR3 protein: CASSDHRTSGSYEQYF
D gene: .; V gene: TRBV11-2; J gene: TRBJ2-3; CDR3 protein: CASSLMGGDTQYF
D gene: .; V gene: TRBV6-5; J gene: TRBJ1-1; CDR3 protein: CASSSSGPPKAFF
D gene: .; V gene: TRBV11-2; J gene: TRBJ2-7; CDR3 protein: CASSLAADKGYEQYF
D gene: .; V gene: TRBV4-3; J gene: TRBJ2-7; CDR3 protein: CASSQDRQTYEQYF